The rows below give T cell receptor beta chains drawn from one sample of a study of blood T cell repertoires in COVID-19. Sequencing used immunoSEQ multiplex PCR; TCRdb keeps in-frame clones, though not all of them. The sample shows more than 300,000 clones, 90% to 95% of them seen only once. Specimen: PBMCs or T cells enriched from blood (not recorded which). These receptors were taken from a woman aged 25-40 years who had been exposed to COVID-19. Each CDR3 is given with its conserved first and last residue. A D gene is named only where the DNA matches it firmly. The listing skips clone size in some rows; elsewhere it reads once, few, many or a size class.

D gene | J gene | V gene | clone size | CDR3 DNA | CDR3 protein
. | TRBJ2-1 | TRBV6-6 | . | TGTGCCAGCGGCCCGAACAGGGTATCCTACAATGAGCAGTTCTTC | CASGPNRVSYNEQFF
. | TRBJ2-3 | TRBV21-1 | . | TGTGCCAGCAGCAAACCTGGTAGTAGTAGCACAGATACGCAGTATTTT | CASSKPGSSSTDTQYF
. | TRBJ1-6 | TRBV6-1 | . | TGTGCCAGCAGTGAAATCAGAACAGATTCACCCCTCCACTTT | CASSEIRTDSPLHF
TRBD2 | TRBJ2-5 | TRBV7-8 | once | TGTGCCAGCAGCCCCTGGACTAGCGGGGAGACCCAGTACTTC | CASSPWTSGETQYF
TRBD2 | TRBJ2-5 | TRBV5-4 | . | TGTGCCAGCAGCTTAGTAGCGGGGGGGATTAGGGAGACCCAGTACTTC | CASSLVAGGIRETQYF
TRBD1 | TRBJ1-3 | TRBV2 | . | TGTGCCAGCAGCAAGGACAGGGCTGGAAACACCATATATTTT | CASSKDRAGNTIYF
. | TRBJ2-2 | TRBV24-1 | . | TGTGCCACCAGTGACCCAGGTGGGGTCCGGGACAAGGGAACCGGGGAGCTGTTTTTT | CATSDPGGVRDKGTGELFF
. | TRBJ1-6 | TRBV7-9 | . | TGTGCCAGCAGCTTAAGTCTCGGATGGCAGGCGCCGAATAATTCACCCCTCCACTTT | CASSLSLGWQAPNNSPLHF
TRBD2 | TRBJ2-7 | TRBV7-2 | . | TGTGCCAGCAGCTTACCCCCGGGACTAGCGGGGGTGGCCTACGAGCAGTACTTC | CASSLPPGLAGVAYEQYF
TRBD2 | TRBJ2-7 | TRBV4-1 | . | TGCGCCAGCAGCCACACCCTAGCGGCCTCCTACGAGCAGTACTTC | CASSHTLAASYEQYF
TRBD1 | TRBJ2-7 | TRBV7-9 | . | TGTGCCAGCAGCTCCGACAGGGGGCGAGGGCAGTACTTC | CASSSDRGRGQYF
TRBD2 | TRBJ2-1 | TRBV28 | . | TGTGCCAGCAGCGCGTCTAGCGGGGTCTACAATGAGCAGTTCTTC | CASSASSGVYNEQFF
. | TRBJ1-3 | TRBV19 | . | TGTGCCAGTACCCCACTGACTGAGAGCTCTGGAAACACCATATATTTT | CASTPLTESSGNTIYF
TRBD1 | TRBJ1-5 | TRBV19 | . | TGTGCCAGTAGTAGAAGAGGACAGGGGAAACCCCAGCATTTT | CASSRRGQGKPQHF
TRBD1 | TRBJ1-1 | TRBV5-1 | few | TGCGCCAGCAGCTCCCAAGGCGGGACAGGTGTCACTGAAGCTTTCTTT | CASSSQGGTGVTEAFF
. | TRBJ1-6 | TRBV6-5 | . | TGTGCCAGCGCACAGGGATATAATTCACCCCTCCACTTT | CASAQGYNSPLHF
TRBD1 | TRBJ2-3 | TRBV9 | . | TGTGCCAGCAGCCGTAGACAGGGGGATTGGGAAACAGATACGCAGTATTTT | CASSRRQGDWETDTQYF
. | TRBJ2-7 | TRBV6-2/TRBV6-3 | . | TGTGCCAGCAGTTCAGACAGTCCCTACGAGCAGTACTTC | CASSSDSPYEQYF
TRBD2 | TRBJ2-3 | TRBV7-9 | . | TGTGCCAGCAGTCCAGGGACTAGCGGTGATACGCAGTATTTT | CASSPGTSGDTQYF
. | TRBJ1-3 | TRBV7-9 | . | TGTGCCAGCAGCTTAGGAGGGACTGGAAACACCATATATTTT | CASSLGGTGNTIYF
TRBD1 | TRBJ1-6 | TRBV25-1 | . | TGTGCCAGCAGTGACTGGACAGGGGCCAGCTCCTATAATTCACCCCTCCACTTT | CASSDWTGASSYNSPLHF
. | TRBJ1-4 | TRBV19 | once | TGTGCCAGTACCCCTACCGCAACTAATGAAAAACTGTTTTTT | CASTPTATNEKLFF
. | TRBJ2-2 | TRBV7-6 | . | TGTGCCAGCAGCGACGCTAGGTCCGGGGGACCGAACACCGGGGAGCTGTTTTTT | CASSDARSGGPNTGELFF
TRBD1 | TRBJ1-6 | TRBV9 | . | TGTGCCAGCAGCGTAGGACCCCGGGACAGAAATTCACCCCTCCACTTT | CASSVGPRDRNSPLHF
. | TRBJ1-3 | TRBV9 | . | TGTGCCAGCAGCGTAGCTACCGGGAGTCCAGGATTTTTGGACACCATATATTTT | CASSVATGSPGFLDTIYF
TRBD1 | TRBJ1-5 | TRBV27 | . | TGTGCCAGCAGTTTATGGGGACAGGTTAGCAATCAGCCCCAGCATTTT | CASSLWGQVSNQPQHF
TRBD2 | TRBJ2-5 | TRBV2 | . | TGTGCCAGCAGCATAGCGGGGGGAGTAGAGACCCAGTACTTC | CASSIAGGVETQYF
. | TRBJ2-3 | TRBV9 | . | TGTGCCAGCAGCGGACGACAGGAGTCTTACACAGATACGCAGTATTTT | CASSGRQESYTDTQYF
TRBD1 | TRBJ2-1 | TRBV12-3/TRBV12-4 | . | TGTGCCAGCAGAGTTACAGGGGGCACGATGTTCTTC | CASRVTGGTMFF
TRBD1 | TRBJ2-7 | TRBV19 | . | TGTGCCACCGCTTCAAACAGGGGCAACTACGAGCAGTACTTC | CATASNRGNYEQYF
. | TRBJ1-2 | TRBV28 | few | TGTGCCAGCCAGACAGACAACTATGGCTACACCTTC | CASQTDNYGYTF
. | TRBJ2-7 | TRBV29-1 | few | TGCAGCGCCGAGTATTCCTACGAGCAGTACTTC | CSAEYSYEQYF
TRBD2 | TRBJ2-3 | TRBV7-2 | . | TGTGCCAGCAGCTTAGACTGGGGACTAGGAACAGATACGCAGTATTTT | CASSLDWGLGTDTQYF
. | TRBJ1-1 | TRBV4-1 | . | TGCGCCAGCAGCCTCCGACGGGGCGGGGACACTGAAGCTTTCTTT | CASSLRRGGDTEAFF
. | TRBJ1-2 | TRBV27 | . | TGTGCCAGCATCCGGCAGGGAGGGTATATCAGTTATGGCTACACCTTC | CASIRQGGYISYGYTF
. | TRBJ1-3 | TRBV7-9 | . | TGTGCCAGCAGCTTTTCAATGAGCTCTGGAAACACCATATATTTT | CASSFSMSSGNTIYF
. | TRBJ2-4 | TRBV3-1/TRBV3-2 | . | TGTGCCAGCAGCCATCCTGACAGCAAAAACATTCAGTACTTC | CASSHPDSKNIQYF
. | TRBJ2-1 | TRBV4-1 | . | TGCGCCAGCAGCCAAGAACCTAGCCCCGACAATGAGCAGTTCTTC | CASSQEPSPDNEQFF
TRBD1 | TRBJ2-2 | TRBV5-6 | . | TGTGCCAGCAGCGTCAATATCGGGACAGCCGGGGAGCTGTTTTTT | CASSVNIGTAGELFF
. | TRBJ1-3 | TRBV19 | . | TGTGCCAGTATACAGGCCCCTGGAAACACCATATATTTT | CASIQAPGNTIYF
. | TRBJ2-2 | TRBV11-3 | . | TGTGCCAGCAGTTTAGGAAAGTGGGGGGCGAACACCGGGGAGCTGTTTTTT | CASSLGKWGANTGELFF
. | TRBJ1-6 | TRBV2 | few | TGTGCCAGCAGACTGCTAGATAATTCACCCCTCCACTTT | CASRLLDNSPLHF
. | TRBJ1-5 | TRBV2 | . | TGTGCCAGCAGTGGGGAGGGGGGGAATCAGCCCCAGCATTTT | CASSGEGGNQPQHF
TRBD2 | TRBJ2-7 | TRBV2 | . | TGTGCCAGCCCTCCGAATCCTAGCGGGGGGTTTGGCGAGCAGTACTTC | CASPPNPSGGFGEQYF
TRBD1 | TRBJ2-5 | TRBV29-1 | . | TGCAGCGTTCTGGGGACAGGGGGGGAGACCCAGTACTTC | CSVLGTGGETQYF
TRBD1 | TRBJ2-5 | TRBV9 | . | TGTGCCAGCAGCGTAGAGGGACAGACCCAAGAGACCCAGTACTTC | CASSVEGQTQETQYF
TRBD1 | TRBJ2-5 | TRBV7-6 | . | TGTGCCAGCAGCTTGGGCCACAGGGGGCGAGAGACCCAGTACTTC | CASSLGHRGRETQYF
. | TRBJ1-2 | TRBV27 | . | TGTGCCAGCAGTTTATCGGCCGGGAGAGTGGCACTAGCTAACTATGGCTACACCTTC | CASSLSAGRVALANYGYTF
TRBD1 | TRBJ2-7 | TRBV24-1 | . | TGTGCCACCAGTGATCCACCCCCAGAGGGACAGGTCACCTACGAGCAGTACTTC | CATSDPPPEGQVTYEQYF
. | TRBJ2-1 | TRBV11-3 | once | TGTGCCAGCAGCTTAGCCGGAGACAGACAGTTCTTC | CASSLAGDRQFF
TRBD1 | TRBJ1-4 | TRBV5-1 | . | TGCGCCAGCAGCTCGCCCGACAGGGAGGTTAATGAAAAACTGTTTTTT | CASSSPDREVNEKLFF
. | TRBJ2-7 | TRBV5-1 | . | TGCGCCAGCAGCTTGGTTTCTACCGGACAAATCTACGAGCAGTACTTC | CASSLVSTGQIYEQYF
TRBD2 | TRBJ2-3 | TRBV4-2 | . | TGTGCCAGCAGCCAAGATGTAACTAGCGGGGGAGATACGCAGTATTTT | CASSQDVTSGGDTQYF